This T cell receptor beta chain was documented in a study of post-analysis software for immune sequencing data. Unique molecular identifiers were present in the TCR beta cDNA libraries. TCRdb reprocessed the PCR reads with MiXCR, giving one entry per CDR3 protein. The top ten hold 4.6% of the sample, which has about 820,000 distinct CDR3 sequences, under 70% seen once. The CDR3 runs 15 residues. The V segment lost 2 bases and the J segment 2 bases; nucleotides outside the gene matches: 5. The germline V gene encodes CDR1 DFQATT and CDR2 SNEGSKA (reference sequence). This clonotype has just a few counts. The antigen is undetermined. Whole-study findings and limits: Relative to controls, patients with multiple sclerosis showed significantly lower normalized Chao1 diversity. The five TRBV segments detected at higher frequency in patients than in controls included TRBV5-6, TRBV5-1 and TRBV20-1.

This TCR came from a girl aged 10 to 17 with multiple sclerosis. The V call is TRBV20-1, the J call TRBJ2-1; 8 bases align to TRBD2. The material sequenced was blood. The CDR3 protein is CSARHLAGAYNEQFF. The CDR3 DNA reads TGCAGTGCTAGACACCTAGCGGGTGCCTACAATGAGCAGTTCTTC.